The present TCR beta chain was sequenced within a study of T cells in Graves' hyperthyroidism and ophthalmopathy. This clonotype was counted many times. This CDR3 is 15 amino acids long. Germline trimming cut 4 bases from V and 6 bases from J; bases unmatched to any gene: 11. TCR beta CDR3 region amplification was performed from RNA transcripts. Carried out on the TCR CDR3, a first-round RT-PCR used the HTBI primer set. TCRdb independently ran MiXCR on the multiplex PCR reads; one entry per CDR3 protein. The sample has about 360,000 distinct CDR3 sequences; under 20% are singletons. V gene TRBV12-3 or TRBV12-4 combines with J gene TRBJ1-1; 7 bases map to TRBD1. This clonotype originated in a woman aged 18-29 years with Graves' hyperthyroidism. Sequenced: blood. Here the CDR3 reads CASSSVDRASPEAFF. The CDR3 DNA sequence: TGTGCCAGCAGTTCAGTAGACAGGGCTAGTCCTGAAGCTTTCTTT.